This TCR beta chain originates from a study of T cell changes during pregnancy in multiple sclerosis. This clone has only one observation. This table comes from immunoSEQ multiplex PCR, and its TCRdb copy is limited to in-frame clones, with some not included. The sample includes 75,000 to 100,000 clones, 80% to 95% seen only once; the top ten take approximately 2%. Germline V gene sequence: CDR1 MNHEY, CDR2 SVGAGI. The ends were cut back, 6 bases at V and 7 bases at J, with 18 bases in the middle. CDR3 length equals 15 residues. The sequence was collected from a female donor with multiple sclerosis, enrolled in a pregnancy study. This specimen consisted of peripheral blood, obtained after pregnancy. J is TRBJ1-4 and V is TRBV6-5; unclear D gene. In DNA, the CDR3 is TGTGCCAGCAGCCCCGGACTGAGTCGTAGTGAAAAACTGTTTTTT. This codes for CASSPGLSRSEKLFF.